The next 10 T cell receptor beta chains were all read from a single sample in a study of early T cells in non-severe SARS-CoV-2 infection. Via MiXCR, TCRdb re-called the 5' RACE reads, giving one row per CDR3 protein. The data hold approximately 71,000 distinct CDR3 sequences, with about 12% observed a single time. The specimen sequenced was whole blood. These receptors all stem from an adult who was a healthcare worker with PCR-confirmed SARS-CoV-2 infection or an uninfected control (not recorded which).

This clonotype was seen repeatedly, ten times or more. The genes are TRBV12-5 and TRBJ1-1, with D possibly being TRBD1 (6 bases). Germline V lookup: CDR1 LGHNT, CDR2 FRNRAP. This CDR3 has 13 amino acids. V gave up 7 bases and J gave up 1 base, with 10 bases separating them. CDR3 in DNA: TGTGCTAGTGCGAACAGGGAGAACACTGAAGCTTTCTTT. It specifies CASANRENTEAFF. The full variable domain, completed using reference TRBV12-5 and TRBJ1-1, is DARVTQTPRHKVTEMGQEVTMRCQPILGHNTVFWYRQTMMQGLELLAYFRNRAPLDDSGMPKDRFSAEMPDATLATLKIQPSEPRDSAVYFCASANRENTEAFFGQGTRLTVV.

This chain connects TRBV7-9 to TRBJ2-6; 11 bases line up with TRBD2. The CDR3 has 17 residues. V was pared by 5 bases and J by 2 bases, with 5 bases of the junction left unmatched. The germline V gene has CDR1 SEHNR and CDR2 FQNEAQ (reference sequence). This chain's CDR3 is CASSLVSGRAGANVLTF. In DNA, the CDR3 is TGTGCCAGCAGCCTGGTTAGCGGGAGGGCTGGGGCCAACGTCCTGACTTTC.

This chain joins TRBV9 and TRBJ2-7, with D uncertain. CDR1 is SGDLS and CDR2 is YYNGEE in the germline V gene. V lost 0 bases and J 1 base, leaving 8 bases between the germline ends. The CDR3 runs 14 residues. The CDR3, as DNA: TGTGCCAGCAGCGTAGATCTAGGGTCCTACGAGCAGTACTTC. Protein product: CASSVDLGSYEQYF.

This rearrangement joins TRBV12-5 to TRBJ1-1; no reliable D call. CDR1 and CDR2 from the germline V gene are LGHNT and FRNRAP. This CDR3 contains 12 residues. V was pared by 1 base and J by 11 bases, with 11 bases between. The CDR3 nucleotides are TGTGCTAGTGGTTTGGCCACCCCTTCGGCTTTCTTT. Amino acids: CASGLATPSAFF.

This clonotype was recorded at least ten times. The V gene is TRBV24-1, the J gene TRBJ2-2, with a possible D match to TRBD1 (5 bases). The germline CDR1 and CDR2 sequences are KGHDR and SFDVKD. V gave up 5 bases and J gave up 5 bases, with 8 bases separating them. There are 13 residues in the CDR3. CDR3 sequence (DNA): TGTGCCACCAGTGGCCAGGGTACCGGGGAGCTGTTTTTT. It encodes CATSGQGTGELFF.

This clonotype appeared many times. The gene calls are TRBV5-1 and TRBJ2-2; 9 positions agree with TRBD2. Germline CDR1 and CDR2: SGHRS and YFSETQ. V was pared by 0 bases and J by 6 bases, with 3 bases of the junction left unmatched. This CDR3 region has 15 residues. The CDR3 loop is CASSLAAGGPGELFF. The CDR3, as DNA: TGCGCCAGCAGCTTGGCTGCGGGAGGGCCCGGGGAGCTGTTTTTT.

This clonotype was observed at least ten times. The CDR3 region is CASSFPPPLDNEQFF. Written as DNA, the CDR3 is TGTGCCAGCAGTTTTCCCCCGCCGTTAGACAATGAGCAGTTCTTC. The chain combines TRBV12-3 or TRBV12-4 with TRBJ2-1; no firm D call. Trimming took off 3 bases at V and 5 bases at J, with 14 bases between the two ends. CDR3 length equals 15 residues.

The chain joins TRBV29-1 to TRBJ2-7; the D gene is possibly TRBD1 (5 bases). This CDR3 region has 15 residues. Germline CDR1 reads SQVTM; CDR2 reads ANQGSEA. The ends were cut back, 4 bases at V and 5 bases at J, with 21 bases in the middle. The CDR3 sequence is CSVGGKGPFGDEQYF. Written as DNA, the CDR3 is TGCAGCGTTGGGGGAAAGGGGCCCTTTGGTGACGAGCAGTACTTC.

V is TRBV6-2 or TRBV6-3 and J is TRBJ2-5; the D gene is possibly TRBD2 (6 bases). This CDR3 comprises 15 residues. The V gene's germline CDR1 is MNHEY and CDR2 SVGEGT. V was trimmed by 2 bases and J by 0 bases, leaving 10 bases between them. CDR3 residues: CASSYPRGYQETQYF. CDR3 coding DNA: TGTGCCAGCAGTTACCCACGGGGGTACCAAGAGACCCAGTACTTC.

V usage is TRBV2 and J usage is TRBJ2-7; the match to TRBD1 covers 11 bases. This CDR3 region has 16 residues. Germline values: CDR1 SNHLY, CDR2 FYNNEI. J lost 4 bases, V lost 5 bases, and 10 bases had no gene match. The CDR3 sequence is CASSFETGTGGYEQYF. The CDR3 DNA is TGTGCCAGCAGTTTCGAAACCGGGACAGGGGGGTACGAGCAGTACTTC. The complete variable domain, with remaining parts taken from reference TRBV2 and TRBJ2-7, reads EPEVTQTPSHQVTQMGQEVILRCVPISNHLYFYWYRQILGQKVEFLVSFYNNEISEKSEIFDDQFSVERPDGSNFTLKIRSTKLEDSAMYFCASSFETGTGGYEQYFGPGTRLTVT.